A selection of T cell receptor beta chains follows, all from one sample in a study of cytomegalovirus exposure and HLA in healthy donors. Method: immunoSEQ multiplex PCR; TCRdb's copy keeps in-frame clones and lacks some. The top ten clones hold roughly 3.2% of a sample with tens of thousands of clones, roughly 94% of them seen once. The sample consisted of PBMCs. The source is a woman younger than 30 in good health and CMV-seropositive. The CDR3 runs from the conserved cysteine through the conserved F or W. D genes are given only for firm matches. Part of the rows lack a size; the others show once, few, many or a class for expanded clones.

j_gene: TRBJ2-1
d_gene: .
v_gene: TRBV12-5
abundance: .
CDR3aa: CASGLVPVNEQFF
CDR3nt: TGTGCTAGTGGTTTGGTACCGGTCAATGAGCAGTTCTTC

j_gene: TRBJ2-3
d_gene: TRBD2
v_gene: TRBV7-6
abundance: .
CDR3aa: CASSLFPGGNTDTQYF
CDR3nt: TGTGCCAGCAGCTTATTCCCGGGGGGGAACACAGATACGCAGTATTTT

j_gene: TRBJ2-1
d_gene: TRBD2
v_gene: TRBV11-2
abundance: .
CDR3aa: CASSLVGGRPGGEQFF
CDR3nt: TGTGCCAGCAGCTTAGTGGGCGGGAGGCCCGGGGGTGAGCAGTTCTTC

j_gene: TRBJ1-2
d_gene: TRBD1
v_gene: TRBV7-9
abundance: .
CDR3aa: CASQLGTGGNYGYTF
CDR3nt: TGTGCCAGCCAATTAGGCACAGGGGGTAACTATGGCTACACCTTC

j_gene: TRBJ2-7
d_gene: TRBD1
v_gene: TRBV5-4
abundance: .
CDR3aa: CASRTGTEYGQQYF
CDR3nt: TGTGCCAGCAGAACCGGGACAGAGTACGGACAGCAGTACTTC

j_gene: TRBJ2-2
d_gene: TRBD1
v_gene: TRBV4-1
abundance: .
CDR3aa: CASSPLHGTGDTGELFF
CDR3nt: TGCGCCAGCAGCCCCCTACATGGGACAGGGGACACCGGGGAGCTGTTTTTT

j_gene: TRBJ2-1
d_gene: .
v_gene: TRBV5-1
abundance: once
CDR3aa: CASSPGGEPYNEQFF
CDR3nt: TGCGCCAGCAGCCCCGGTGGGGAGCCCTACAATGAGCAGTTCTTC

j_gene: TRBJ2-4
d_gene: .
v_gene: TRBV28
abundance: .
CDR3aa: CASRTAGIAKNIQYF
CDR3nt: TGTGCCAGCAGAACTGCAGGGATAGCCAAAAACATTCAGTACTTC

j_gene: TRBJ1-6
d_gene: .
v_gene: TRBV7-2
abundance: .
CDR3aa: CASSSDSYNSPLHF
CDR3nt: TGTGCCAGCAGCAGCGATTCCTATAATTCACCCCTCCACTTT

j_gene: TRBJ2-5
d_gene: TRBD2
v_gene: TRBV4-1
abundance: .
CDR3aa: CASSRPQGGQETQYF
CDR3nt: TGCGCCAGCAGCCGACCCCAGGGAGGGCAAGAGACCCAGTACTTC

j_gene: TRBJ1-1
d_gene: TRBD1
v_gene: TRBV4-1
abundance: .
CDR3aa: CASSHPRPGQRGGTEAFF
CDR3nt: TGCGCCAGCAGCCATCCCCGCCCGGGACAGCGGGGGGGCACTGAAGCTTTCTTT

j_gene: TRBJ1-3
d_gene: .
v_gene: TRBV6-1
abundance: .
CDR3aa: CASSQTRSSGNTIYF
CDR3nt: TGTGCCAGCAGTCAGACAAGATCCTCTGGAAACACCATATATTTT

j_gene: TRBJ2-7
d_gene: .
v_gene: TRBV11-1
abundance: .
CDR3aa: CASSLPWPSYEQYF
CDR3nt: TGTGCCAGCAGCTTACCTTGGCCCTCCTACGAGCAGTACTTC

j_gene: TRBJ1-1
d_gene: .
v_gene: TRBV14
abundance: .
CDR3aa: CASSHKQNLNTEAFF
CDR3nt: TGTGCCAGCAGCCACAAACAGAACTTGAACACTGAAGCTTTCTTT

j_gene: TRBJ2-7
d_gene: .
v_gene: TRBV6-5
abundance: .
CDR3aa: CASSQIARDEQYF
CDR3nt: TGTGCCAGCAGTCAAATAGCGCGCGACGAGCAGTACTTC

j_gene: TRBJ1-2
d_gene: TRBD1
v_gene: TRBV29-1
abundance: .
CDR3aa: CSVGTGVGGYTF
CDR3nt: TGCAGCGTAGGCACAGGGGTGGGCGGCTACACCTTC

j_gene: TRBJ1-5
d_gene: .
v_gene: TRBV7-2
abundance: .
CDR3aa: CASSLQGSQPQHF
CDR3nt: TGTGCCAGCAGCCTCCAGGGAAGTCAGCCCCAGCATTTT

j_gene: TRBJ1-1
d_gene: TRBD1
v_gene: TRBV5-1
abundance: .
CDR3aa: CASSLQGVLNTEAFF
CDR3nt: TGCGCCAGCAGCTTACAGGGGGTTTTGAACACTGAAGCTTTCTTT

j_gene: TRBJ2-1
d_gene: TRBD1
v_gene: TRBV5-4
abundance: .
CDR3aa: CASRLGQNSYNEQFF
CDR3nt: TGTGCCAGCAGGTTGGGACAGAATTCTTACAATGAGCAGTTCTTC

j_gene: TRBJ1-1
d_gene: .
v_gene: TRBV5-4
abundance: .
CDR3aa: CASSAQGFVNTEAFF
CDR3nt: TGTGCCAGCAGCGCACAGGGTTTCGTGAACACTGAAGCTTTCTTT

j_gene: TRBJ2-7
d_gene: .
v_gene: TRBV27
abundance: .
CDR3aa: CASKGRGDEQYF
CDR3nt: TGTGCCAGCAAGGGCAGGGGTGACGAGCAGTACTTC

j_gene: TRBJ1-5
d_gene: .
v_gene: TRBV4-2
abundance: .
CDR3aa: CASSQGPGHSNQPQHF
CDR3nt: TGTGCCAGCAGCCAAGGACCAGGGCATAGCAATCAGCCCCAGCATTTT

j_gene: TRBJ2-2
d_gene: TRBD2
v_gene: TRBV27
abundance: .
CDR3aa: CASRLNPGLAGGDTGELFF
CDR3nt: TGTGCCAGCAGACTAAACCCGGGACTAGCGGGGGGAGACACCGGGGAGCTGTTTTTT

j_gene: TRBJ1-1
d_gene: TRBD1
v_gene: TRBV27
abundance: .
CDR3aa: CASSLIPGQGDTEAFF
CDR3nt: TGTGCCAGCAGTTTAATCCCCGGACAGGGGGACACTGAAGCTTTCTTT

j_gene: TRBJ1-5
d_gene: TRBD1
v_gene: TRBV11-2
abundance: .
CDR3aa: CASSLDRGSNQPQHF
CDR3nt: TGTGCCAGCAGCTTGGACAGGGGGAGCAATCAGCCCCAGCATTTT